This T cell receptor (beta chain) was identified during a study of shared clonotypes between healthy human individuals. The V gene's germline CDR1 is SGHVS and CDR2 FNYEAQ. The CDR3 runs to 11 residues. With 4 bases removed from V and 1 base from J, the gap between germline ends came to 1 base. This clone has just a few counts. This may be a read error: a much more frequent sequence differs by one nucleotide. The identical CDR3 is also encoded by other nucleotide sequences in the sample. An even split of each subset's genomic DNA across several immunoSEQ plates was performed. TCRdb keeps only in-frame clones here, not all; method: immunoSEQ multiplex PCR. In the table there are 950,000 to 1,300,000 clones, about three quarters of which are singletons.

This chain uses TRBV7-6 with TRBJ2-5; D remains ambiguous. This receptor was identified in a man aged 18 to 29 in good health. The sequenced sample consisted of memory CD4+ T cells sorted from blood. The subset here: CD45RA-negative fraction. The CDR3 DNA reads TGTGCCAGCAGCTCCCAAGAGACCCAGTACTTC. Its translation: CASSSQETQYF.